This T cell receptor beta chain was sequenced during a study of PD-L1 blockade in urothelial cancer. Study background: Of some 30 patients, fewer than 27 were males with bladder-origin urothelial cancer. Patients had received 0 to 3 prior chemotherapy regimens. Blood analysis was done at 3 weeks (second dose) and 6 weeks after treatment began.

The time point: pretreatment peripheral blood. Produced via immunoSEQ multiplex PCR; TCRdb's table is partial and in-frame only. The profile covers tens of thousands of clones, with about four fifths appearing a single time and about 2.1% taken by the ten largest. Germline values: CDR1 SGDLS, CDR2 YYNGEE. The CDR3 spans 15 residues. The V end lost 0 bases, the J end lost 5 bases, and 11 bases lay between the germline ends. The clonotype originates from a man between 60 and 75 years old with urothelial cancer. The gene calls are TRBV9 and TRBJ2-2, with D perhaps matching TRBD2 (5 bases). The sequences come from PBMCs, collected around atezolizumab (anti-PD-L1) treatment. As DNA, the CDR3 is TGTGCCAGCAGCGTAGGACTATTGGGGACCGGGGAGCTGTTTTTT. This sequence encodes CASSVGLLGTGELFF. Drawing the rest from reference TRBV9 and TRBJ2-2, the complete variable domain is DSGVTQTPKHLITATGQRVTLRCSPRSGDLSVYWYQQSLDQGLQFLIQYYNGEERAKGNILERFSAQQFPDLHSELNLSSLELGDSALYFCASSVGLLGTGELFFGEGSRLTVL.